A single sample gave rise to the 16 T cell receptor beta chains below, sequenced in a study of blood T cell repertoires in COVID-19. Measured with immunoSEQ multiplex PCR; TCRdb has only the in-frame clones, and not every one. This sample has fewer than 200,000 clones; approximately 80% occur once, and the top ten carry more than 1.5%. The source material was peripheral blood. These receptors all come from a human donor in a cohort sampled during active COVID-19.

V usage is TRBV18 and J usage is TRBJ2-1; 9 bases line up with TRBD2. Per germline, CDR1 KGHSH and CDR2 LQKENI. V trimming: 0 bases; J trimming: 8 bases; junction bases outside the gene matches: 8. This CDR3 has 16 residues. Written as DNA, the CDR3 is TGTGCCAGCTCACCACCAGTGGTAGCGGGAGTCCATGAGCAGTTCTTC. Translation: CASSPPVVAGVHEQFF.

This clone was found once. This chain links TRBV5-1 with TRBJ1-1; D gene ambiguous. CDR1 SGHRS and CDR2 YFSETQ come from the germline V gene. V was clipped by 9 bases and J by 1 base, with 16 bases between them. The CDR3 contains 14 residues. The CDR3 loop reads CATPDTAENTEAFF. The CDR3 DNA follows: TGCGCCACCCCGGATACAGCGGAGAACACTGAAGCTTTCTTT.

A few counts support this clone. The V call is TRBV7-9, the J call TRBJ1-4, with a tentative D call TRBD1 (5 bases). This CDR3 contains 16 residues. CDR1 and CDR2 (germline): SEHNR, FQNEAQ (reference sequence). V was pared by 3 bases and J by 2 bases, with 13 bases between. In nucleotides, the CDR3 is TGTGCCAGCAGCTTCGGGGGGTTGTTGACTAATGAAAAACTGTTTTTT. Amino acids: CASSFGGLLTNEKLFF.

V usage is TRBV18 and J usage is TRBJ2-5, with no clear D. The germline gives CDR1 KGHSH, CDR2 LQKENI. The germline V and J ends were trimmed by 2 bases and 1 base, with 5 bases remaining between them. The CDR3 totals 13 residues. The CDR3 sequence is CASSPSVQETQYF. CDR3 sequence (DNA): TGTGCCAGCTCACCATCCGTCCAAGAGACCCAGTACTTC.

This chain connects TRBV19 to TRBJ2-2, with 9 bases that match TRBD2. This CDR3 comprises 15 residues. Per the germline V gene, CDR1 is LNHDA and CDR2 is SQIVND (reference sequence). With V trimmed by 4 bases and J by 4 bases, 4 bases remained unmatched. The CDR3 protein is CASSSGRAVTGELFF. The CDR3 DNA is TGTGCCAGTAGTAGCGGGAGGGCCGTCACCGGGGAGCTGTTTTTT.

Here the CDR3 DNA reads TGTGCCAGCTCACCGGGACAGGGGTTTTCTGGAAACACCATATATTTT. Translating gives CASSPGQGFSGNTIYF. The V gene is TRBV18, the J gene TRBJ1-3; 10 bases line up with TRBD1. The CDR3 is 16 residues long. Trimming at V came to 3 bases and at J to 1 base, leaving 3 bases not matched to a gene. Germline CDR1 and CDR2: KGHSH and LQKENI.

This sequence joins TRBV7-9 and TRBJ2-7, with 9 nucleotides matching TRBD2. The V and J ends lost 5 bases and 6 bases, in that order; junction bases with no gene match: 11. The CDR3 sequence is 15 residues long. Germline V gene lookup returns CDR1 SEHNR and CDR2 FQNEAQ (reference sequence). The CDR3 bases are TGTGCCAGCAGCCCCCGGACTAGCGCCTCGGGCGAGCAGTACTTC. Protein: CASSPRTSASGEQYF.

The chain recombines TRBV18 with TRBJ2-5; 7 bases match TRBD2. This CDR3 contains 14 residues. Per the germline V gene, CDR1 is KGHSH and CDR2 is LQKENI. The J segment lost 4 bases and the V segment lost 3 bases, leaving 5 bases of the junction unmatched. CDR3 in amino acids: CASSPSSGPETQYF. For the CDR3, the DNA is TGTGCCAGCTCACCGAGTAGCGGGCCAGAGACCCAGTACTTC.

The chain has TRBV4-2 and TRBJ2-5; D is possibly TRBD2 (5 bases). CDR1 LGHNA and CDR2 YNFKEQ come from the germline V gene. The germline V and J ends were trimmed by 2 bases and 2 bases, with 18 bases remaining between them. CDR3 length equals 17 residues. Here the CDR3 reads CASSQFKSGSLQETQYF. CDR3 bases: TGTGCCAGCAGCCAATTTAAATCGGGATCGCTGCAAGAGACCCAGTACTTC.

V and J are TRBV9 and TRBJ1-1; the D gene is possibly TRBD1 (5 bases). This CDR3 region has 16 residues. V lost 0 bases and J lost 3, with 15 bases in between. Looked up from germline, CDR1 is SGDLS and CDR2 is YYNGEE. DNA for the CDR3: TGTGCCAGCAGCGTAGATGGGGGAGGAGGGCACACTGAAGCTTTCTTT. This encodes CASSVDGGGGHTEAFF.

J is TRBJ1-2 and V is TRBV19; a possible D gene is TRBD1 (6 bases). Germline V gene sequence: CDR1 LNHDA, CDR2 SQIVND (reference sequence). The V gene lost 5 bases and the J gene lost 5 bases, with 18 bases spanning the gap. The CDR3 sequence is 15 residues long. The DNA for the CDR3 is TGTGCCAGTAGTGCCCTCCCTCCAGGGGAATATGGCTACACCTTC. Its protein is CASSALPPGEYGYTF.

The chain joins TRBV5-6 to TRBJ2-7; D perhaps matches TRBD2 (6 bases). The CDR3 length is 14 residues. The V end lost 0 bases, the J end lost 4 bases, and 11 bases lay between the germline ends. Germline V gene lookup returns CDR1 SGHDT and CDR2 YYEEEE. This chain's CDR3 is CASSLGGGVYEQYF. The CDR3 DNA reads TGTGCCAGCAGCTTGGGGGGCGGGGTTTACGAGCAGTACTTC.

The CDR3 sequence is CASSLPESVQGMEAGDPNTGELFF. CDR3 DNA sequence: TGTGCCAGCAGTTTACCCGAATCCGTACAGGGGATGGAAGCGGGAGACCCCAACACCGGGGAGCTGTTTTTT. The genes are TRBV28 and TRBJ2-2, with D perhaps TRBD2 (8 bases). CDR1 is MDHEN and CDR2 is SYDVKM in the germline V gene. Trimming cost V 2 bases and J 2 bases, with 36 bases left between them. The CDR3 is 24 residues long.

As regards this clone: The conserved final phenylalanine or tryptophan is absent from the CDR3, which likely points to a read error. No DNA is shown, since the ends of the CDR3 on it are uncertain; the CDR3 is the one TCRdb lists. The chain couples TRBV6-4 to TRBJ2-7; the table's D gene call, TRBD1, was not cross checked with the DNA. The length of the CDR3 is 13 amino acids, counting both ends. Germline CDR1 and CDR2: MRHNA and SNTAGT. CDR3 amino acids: CASSCPGQDLCWL.

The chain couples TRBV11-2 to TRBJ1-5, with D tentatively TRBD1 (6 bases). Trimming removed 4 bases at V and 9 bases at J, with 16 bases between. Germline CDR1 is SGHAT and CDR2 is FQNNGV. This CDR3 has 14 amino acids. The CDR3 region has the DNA TGTGCCAGCAGCTCGCCAGGGGAGTTGGCGCCCCAGCATTTT. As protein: CASSSPGELAPQHF.

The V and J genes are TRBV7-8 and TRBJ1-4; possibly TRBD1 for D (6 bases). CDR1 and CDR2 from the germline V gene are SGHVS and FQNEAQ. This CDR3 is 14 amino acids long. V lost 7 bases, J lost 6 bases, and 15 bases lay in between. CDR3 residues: CASTLREGDEKLFF. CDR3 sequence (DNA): TGTGCCAGCACCCTCCGGGAGGGGGATGAAAAACTGTTTTTT.